The 30 T cell receptor beta chains reported below all come from one sample, sequenced in a study of control samples from healthy donors and cancer patients. Generated by immunoSEQ multiplex PCR, the TCRdb table keeps only in-frame clones and is missing some. The sample has 95,000 to 150,000 clones; roughly nine tenths are singletons. Input material: blood. These receptors all stem from a man between 18 and 29 years old in good health.

V and J are TRBV11-3 and TRBJ2-7, with a tentative D call TRBD1 (6 bases). Germline CDR1 is SGHNT and CDR2 is YENEEA. The CDR3 contains 14 residues. V gave up 5 bases and J gave up 3 bases, with 14 bases separating them. CDR3 DNA: TGTGCCAGCAGCCCTGGACAGAGTAACTACGAGCAGTACTTC. Amino acid sequence: CASSPGQSNYEQYF.

The rearrangement joins TRBV4-3 to TRBJ2-5; 7 bases line up with TRBD2. Germline CDR1 reads LGHNA; CDR2 reads YSLEER. CDR3 length: 17 amino acids. V shed 1 base, J shed 0 bases, and the junction held 8 bases outside the gene matches. The CDR3 DNA sequence: TGCGCCAGCAGCCAAGGGGTTAGCGGGTACTACCAAGAGACCCAGTACTTC. This codes for CASSQGVSGYYQETQYF.

The rearrangement joins TRBV30 to TRBJ1-2; 11 bases are shared with TRBD1. The germline CDR1 and CDR2 sequences are GTSNPN and SVGIG (reference sequence). This CDR3 is 14 amino acids long. With V trimmed by 3 bases and J by 7 bases, 7 bases remained unmatched. In DNA, the CDR3 is TGTGCCTGGAGCCGGGACAGGGGGAGTGGTGGCTACACCTTC. It codes for CAWSRDRGSGGYTF.

This clone came up a few times. J is TRBJ1-1 and V is TRBV9; D might be TRBD1 (6 bases). The CDR3 spans 16 residues. Germline CDR1 SGDLS, CDR2 YYNGEE. The V gene lost 0 bases and the J gene lost 0 bases, with 12 bases spanning the gap. DNA for the CDR3: TGTGCCAGCAGCGTAGATGAGGGGGGGTTGAACACTGAAGCTTTCTTT. Its translation: CASSVDEGGLNTEAFF. The whole variable domain, remainder taken from reference TRBV9 and TRBJ1-1, is DSGVTQTPKHLITATGQRVTLRCSPRSGDLSVYWYQQSLDQGLQFLIQYYNGEERAKGNILERFSAQQFPDLHSELNLSSLELGDSALYFCASSVDEGGLNTEAFFGQGTRLTVV.

V gene TRBV5-1 combines with J gene TRBJ2-5, with 7 bases fitting TRBD2. This CDR3 is built from 15 residues. CDR1 is SGHRS, CDR2 YFSETQ, per germline. V gave up 1 base and J gave up 4 bases; unmatched junction bases: 7. This CDR3 is CASSLWGGKAETQYF. The CDR3 bases are TGCGCCAGCAGCTTGTGGGGGGGGAAGGCAGAGACCCAGTACTTC.

The gene calls are TRBV11-2 and TRBJ2-3; D is perhaps TRBD1 (6 bases). Germline-derived CDR1 and CDR2 are SGHAT and FQNNGV. This CDR3 is 15 amino acids long. Trimming took 5 bases from V and 3 from J, leaving 15 bases between them. CDR3 sequence reads: CASSPGATRTDTQYF. The CDR3 nucleotides are TGTGCCAGCAGCCCAGGGGCCACTCGTACAGATACGCAGTATTTT.

The chain couples TRBV5-1 to TRBJ2-7; possibly TRBD2 for D (6 bases). V was cut by 5 bases and J by 2 bases, with 17 bases left in between. The germline CDR1 and CDR2 sequences are SGHRS and YFSETQ. The CDR3 totals 15 residues. The CDR3 reads CASSDPGGTPYEQYF. CDR3 bases: TGCGCCAGCAGTGATCCAGGCGGGACTCCCTACGAGCAGTACTTC.

V usage is TRBV10-3 and J usage is TRBJ1-2; 9 bases map to TRBD1. The J segment lost 2 bases and the V segment lost 6 bases, leaving 1 base of the junction unmatched. Germline V gives CDR1 ENHRY, CDR2 SYGVKD. This CDR3 comprises 13 residues. The CDR3 region has the DNA TGTGCCATCAGCGGACAGGGGAACTATGGCTACACCTTC. Its translation: CAISGQGNYGYTF.

V gene TRBV19 combines with J gene TRBJ1-1; D is unclear. The V and J ends lost 1 base and 0 bases respectively, with 12 bases between them. The CDR3 sequence is 16 residues long. CDR1 and CDR2 from the germline V gene are LNHDA and SQIVND (reference sequence). DNA of the CDR3: TGTGCCAGTAGTATAGTGGCGAGACCAATGAACACTGAAGCTTTCTTT. Protein: CASSIVARPMNTEAFF. Full variable domain (missing parts from reference TRBV19 and TRBJ1-1): DGGITQSPKYLFRKEGQNVTLSCEQNLNHDAMYWYRQDPGQGLRLIYYSQIVNDFQKGDIAEGYSVSREKKESFPLTVTSAQKNPTAFYLCASSIVARPMNTEAFFGQGTRLTVV.

DNA of the CDR3: TGTGCCAGTAGTGTGTTAGCGGGAGGGCCTAGCACAGATACGCAGTATTTT. Protein sequence: CASSVLAGGPSTDTQYF. The chain is built from TRBV19 and TRBJ2-3, with 11 bases matching TRBD2. CDR1 is LNHDA and CDR2 is SQIVND in the germline V gene (reference sequence). The V and J ends lost 5 bases and 0 bases, in that order; junction bases with no gene match: 7. The CDR3 is 17 amino acids.

This clone showed up just once. This chain links TRBV5-1 with TRBJ1-2, with D perhaps TRBD1 (6 bases). V was trimmed by 7 bases and J by 0 bases, leaving 16 bases between them. CDR3 size: 15 residues. Looked up from germline, CDR1 is SGHRS and CDR2 is YFSETQ. The CDR3 DNA reads as TGCGCCAGCGTTGGAGGGGGGAATGCTAACTATGGCTACACCTTC. Amino acid sequence: CASVGGGNANYGYTF.

The chain recombines TRBV28 with TRBJ2-7; D is uncertain. This CDR3 is 12 amino acids long. Germline V gives CDR1 MDHEN, CDR2 SYDVKM. The V gene lost 2 bases and the J gene lost 3 bases, with 5 bases spanning the gap. The CDR3 sequence: CASSLGDYEQYF. CDR3 bases: TGTGCCAGCAGTTTAGGCGACTACGAGCAGTACTTC.

The genes are TRBV5-1 and TRBJ2-7; 8 nucleotides align to TRBD1. CDR3 size: 14 residues. With V trimmed by 3 bases and J by 6 bases, 8 bases remained unmatched. CDR1 SGHRS and CDR2 YFSETQ come from the germline V gene. The CDR3 reads CASSSQTGALEQYF. CDR3 bases: TGCGCCAGCAGCTCCCAGACAGGGGCCCTCGAGCAGTACTTC. Drawing the rest from reference TRBV5-1 and TRBJ2-7, the complete variable domain is KAGVTQTPRYLIKTRGQQVTLSCSPISGHRSVSWYQQTPGQGLQFLFEYFSETQRNKGNFPGRFSGRQFSNSRSEMNVSTLELGDSALYLCASSSQTGALEQYFGPGTRLTVT.

The rearrangement joins TRBV27 to TRBJ2-5, with 7 bases fitting TRBD1. The trim removed 7 bases at V and 3 bases at J, leaving 14 bases unmatched. Germline V gives CDR1 MNHEY, CDR2 SMNVEV (reference sequence). The CDR3 runs 16 residues. Written as DNA, the CDR3 is TGTGCCAGCACCACTGGGCTACAGGGGACCGAAGAGACCCAGTACTTC. Amino acid sequence: CASTTGLQGTEETQYF.

The chain carries TRBV23-1 and TRBJ2-7, with D maybe TRBD2 (6 bases). TRBV23-1 belongs to the ORF category, with a function that is uncertain. The CDR3 length is 17 residues. Trimming removed 0 bases at V and 4 bases at J, with 19 bases between. The chain's CDR3 is CASSQSPRTNSMYEQYF. The DNA of the CDR3 is TGCGCCAGCAGTCAATCCCCAAGGACTAACTCCATGTACGAGCAGTACTTC.

This sequence joins TRBV5-1 and TRBJ1-2; 8 nucleotides agree with TRBD1. The germline CDR1 and CDR2 sequences are SGHRS and YFSETQ. J lost 8 bases, V lost 4 bases, and 7 bases had no gene match. The CDR3 has 13 amino acids. CDR3 residues: CASSRTGHHGYTF. The CDR3 DNA is TGCGCCAGCAGCCGGACAGGGCACCACGGCTACACCTTC. Supplemented by reference TRBV5-1 and TRBJ1-2, the full variable domain reads KAGVTQTPRYLIKTRGQQVTLSCSPISGHRSVSWYQQTPGQGLQFLFEYFSETQRNKGNFPGRFSGRQFSNSRSEMNVSTLELGDSALYLCASSRTGHHGYTFGSGTRLTVV.

This clone was recorded once. The chain combines TRBV9 with TRBJ1-4; D is ambiguous. The germline CDR1 and CDR2 sequences are SGDLS and YYNGEE. This CDR3 has 12 amino acids. Trimming shortened V by 3 bases and J by 2 bases, and 2 bases separated the two germline ends. CDR3 in DNA: TGTGCCAGCAGCGCGACTAATGAAAAACTGTTTTTT. Amino acids: CASSATNEKLFF.

The rearrangement joins TRBV9 to TRBJ1-1; D is undetermined. Germline V lookup: CDR1 SGDLS, CDR2 YYNGEE. The CDR3 has 16 residues. Trimming stripped 0 bases from V and 4 bases from J, with 16 bases between. CDR3 sequence reads: CASSVGLSGLGTEAFF. The DNA for the CDR3 is TGTGCCAGCAGCGTAGGGTTGTCGGGGTTGGGCACTGAAGCTTTCTTT.

The V call is TRBV5-4, the J call TRBJ2-4; D is ambiguous. From germline, CDR1 is SGHNT and CDR2 YYREEE (reference sequence). This CDR3 spans 15 amino acids. The V end was cut by 0 bases, the J end by 0 bases, with 7 bases between. Here the CDR3 DNA reads TGTGCCAGCAGCTTGGGGGCCCTAGCCAAAAACATTCAGTACTTC. Translation: CASSLGALAKNIQYF.

This clone has just a few counts. This chain joins TRBV19 and TRBJ1-5; 9 nucleotides line up with TRBD1. From germline, CDR1 is LNHDA and CDR2 SQIVND (reference sequence). CDR3 length: 17 amino acids. V gave up 6 bases and J gave up 2 bases; unmatched junction bases: 11. The CDR3, as DNA: TGTGCCAGTAGCAATGACAGGGGGTCTCGGGGCAATCAGCCCCAGCATTTT. Amino acid sequence: CASSNDRGSRGNQPQHF.

V and J are TRBV24-1 and TRBJ1-5; D is possibly TRBD1 (6 bases). Germline assignment: CDR1 KGHDR and CDR2 SFDVKD. The CDR3 runs to 15 residues. V lost 5 bases, J lost 6 bases, and 16 bases lay in between. CDR3 DNA: TGTGCCACCAGTGGGGGCGGCAGGGGTGGTCAGCCCCAGCATTTT. It translates to CATSGGGRGGQPQHF.

The J gene is TRBJ2-7, the V gene TRBV3-1 (or the pseudogene TRBV3-2); TRBD1 aligns across 10 bases. V gave up 6 bases and J gave up 6 bases; unmatched junction bases: 2. Germline CDR1 and CDR2: LGHDT and YNNKEL (reference sequence). CDR3 size: 12 residues. CDR3 loop: CASRWTGGEQYF. The CDR3, as DNA: TGTGCCAGCAGGTGGACAGGGGGCGAGCAGTACTTC.

This clone occurred once. The chain carries TRBV14 and TRBJ2-3; 14 bases agree with TRBD2. The CDR3 extends over 18 amino acids. From germline, CDR1 is SGHDN and CDR2 FVKESK. The trim removed 4 bases at V and 3 bases at J, leaving 9 bases unmatched. The CDR3 protein is CASSPGTSGSLRTDTQYF. The CDR3 DNA is TGTGCCAGCAGCCCGGGGACTAGCGGGAGTCTGAGGACAGATACGCAGTATTTT.

This clone was observed a single time. CDR3 DNA: TGTGCCAGCAGCTCGGGCGAGGGACAGAGCTACGAGCAGTACTTC. Translating it yields CASSSGEGQSYEQYF. The rearrangement links TRBV9 to TRBJ2-7; TRBD1 agrees at 7 bases. CDR3 length: 15 amino acids. The germline gives CDR1 SGDLS, CDR2 YYNGEE. V lost 4 bases, J lost 3 bases, and 10 bases stayed unmatched.

The sample holds one count of this clone. V usage is TRBV13 and J usage is TRBJ2-3; D is unresolved. Germline assignment: CDR1 PRHDT and CDR2 FYEKMQ (reference sequence). V shed 5 bases and J shed 4 bases, with 25 bases lying between them. This CDR3 is built from 18 residues. The CDR3 sequence is CASSPTDGPSKSADTQYF. CDR3 bases: TGTGCCAGCAGCCCGACGGACGGGCCCTCAAAATCCGCAGATACGCAGTATTTT.

V is TRBV9 and J is TRBJ2-1; the match to TRBD2 covers 7 bases. The germline V gene has CDR1 SGDLS and CDR2 YYNGEE. J gave up 0 bases and V 4 bases, and 7 bases lay outside the gene matches. The CDR3 has 16 residues. CDR3 region: CASSPYLADSYNEQFF. CDR3 DNA sequence: TGTGCCAGCAGCCCATATCTAGCGGACTCCTACAATGAGCAGTTCTTC.

The chain couples TRBV19 to TRBJ2-5; D is tentatively TRBD1 or TRBD2 (5 bases each). The CDR3 contains 18 residues. V was pared by 3 bases and J by 3 bases, with 23 bases between. CDR1 and CDR2 (germline): LNHDA, SQIVND (reference sequence). The CDR3 nucleotides read TGTGCCAGTAGTATCGCACTTCAAGGGGCCCCGAGGGAAGAGACCCAGTACTTC. Translation gives CASSIALQGAPREETQYF.

This chain connects TRBV4-3 to TRBJ1-1; D uncertain. CDR3 size: 14 residues. Germline CDR1 and CDR2: LGHNA and YSLEER. V was pared by 3 bases and J by 2 bases, with 10 bases between. This chain's CDR3 is CASSQDRANTEAFF. For the CDR3, the DNA is TGCGCCAGCAGCCAGGATAGAGCTAACACTGAAGCTTTCTTT.

The J gene is TRBJ1-5, the V gene TRBV6-2 or TRBV6-3, with unresolved D. Germline CDR1 reads MNHEY; CDR2 reads SVGEGT. CDR3 size: 13 residues. V lost 6 bases and J lost 2, with 8 bases in between. In nucleotides, the CDR3 is TGTGCCAGCAGCATACAGCGCAATCAGCCCCAGCATTTT. Its protein product is CASSIQRNQPQHF.

V gene TRBV27 combines with J gene TRBJ2-3, with 9 bases that match TRBD1. The CDR3 is 17 amino acids. CDR1 is MNHEY and CDR2 is SMNVEV in the germline V gene (reference sequence). After removal of 3 bases from V and 3 bases from J, the junction contained 10 bases not matched to a gene. In DNA form, the CDR3 reads TGTGCCAGCAGTTTGTCCGGGACAGGGTACTTGACAGATACGCAGTATTTT. This gives the protein CASSLSGTGYLTDTQYF.